The sequence of this T cell receptor (beta chain) was determined in a study of OX40 agonist ivuxolimab in advanced cancers. The study sampled blood at baseline, cycle 4 day 1, and cycle 7 day 1. With regard to this clone: Its antigen is unknown.

Profiled with immunoSEQ multiplex PCR; TCRdb holds only in-frame clones, not every one. The sample holds about 140,000 clones, 93% seen once. Study outcomes and limitations: Among the lowest peripheral clonal expansion occurred in 0.1-3.0 mg/kg partial responders.

Trimming shortened V by 6 bases and J by 0 bases, and 9 bases separated the two germline ends. Looked up from germline, CDR1 is MNHEY and CDR2 is SVGAGI. CDR3 length: 14 amino acids. The chain couples TRBV6-5 to TRBJ1-3; D is undetermined. This TCR was sampled from an adult with an advanced solid tumor such as melanoma, head and neck, liver or kidney cancer. Here the sequenced sample was CD4+ or CD8+ T cells sorted from blood, taken in a trial of the OX40 agonist ivuxolimab. Here the CDR3 reads CASSKGYSGNTIYF. CDR3 DNA sequence: TGTGCCAGCAGCAAAGGGTACTCTGGAAACACCATATATTTT.